This T cell receptor (beta chain) was documented in a study of blood T cell repertoires in COVID-19. Original handling: Amplified reference gene primers provided the basis for estimating nucleated cell counts. Assay used: immunoSEQ multiplex PCR; TCRdb lists only in-frame clones, some missing. V, J and clone size were drawn from that table, and D and trimming were deduced from the DNA. This sample carries roughly 140,000 clones, more than 65% of them seen once, and the ten largest clones take roughly 4.5%. In germline, CDR1 is KGHSH, CDR2 LQKENI. J was trimmed by 3 bases and V by 3 bases; bases with no gene match: 7. The CDR3 runs to 16 residues.

The clonotype originates from a man between 60 and 75 years old with acute or convalescent COVID-19. The J gene is TRBJ1-3, the V gene TRBV18; 8 bases map to TRBD1. The sample was peripheral blood. The CDR3 DNA sequence: TGTGCCAGCTCACCCGACAGGGGTATCGGTGGAAACACCATATATTTT. It codes for CASSPDRGIGGNTIYF.